Listed here are 5 T cell receptor beta chains from one sample, sequenced in a study of blood T cells in healthy people across ages. Then a second PCR, running roughly 7 to 12 cycles, was carried out with a sample-barcoded 5' primer and a J-beta primer mix. TCRdb re-analysed the 5' RACE reads in MiXCR, keeping a single row per CDR3 protein. Of about 670,000 distinct CDR3 sequences in the sample, over 40% were seen once. Sequencing input: blood. Receptors originate from a woman of 80 years or more in good health.

This clonotype was recorded many times. The chain couples TRBV6-6 to TRBJ1-5, with no clear D. This CDR3 comprises 16 residues. CDR1 MNHNY and CDR2 SVGAGI come from the germline V gene (reference sequence). V was cut by 6 bases and J by 0 bases, with 15 bases left in between. The CDR3 DNA sequence: TGTGCCAGCAGAAAGGCGCAGGCGATTAGCAATCAGCCCCAGCATTTT. Translated, it gives CASRKAQAISNQPQHF.

The rearrangement uses TRBV9 and TRBJ2-5; 7 bases are a match to TRBD2. CDR1 and CDR2 from the germline V gene are SGDLS and YYNGEE. The J segment lost 2 bases and the V segment lost 4 bases, leaving 5 bases of the junction unmatched. The CDR3 sequence is 14 residues long. CDR3 nucleotide sequence: TGTGCCAGCAGCCAGGGAGGGAAGCAAGAGACCCAGTACTTC. It specifies CASSQGGKQETQYF.

The chain joins TRBV10-3 to TRBJ2-5, with TRBD2 identical over 9 bases. V shed 6 bases, J shed 11 bases, and the junction held 13 bases outside the gene matches. CDR3 size: 14 residues. Germline V gene sequence: CDR1 ENHRY, CDR2 SYGVKD. Here the CDR3 reads CAIRAAGGPEEQYF. The DNA for the CDR3 is TGTGCCATCAGGGCCGCGGGAGGGCCTGAAGAGCAGTACTTC.

V usage is TRBV20-1 and J usage is TRBJ2-5; a weak D match, TRBD2 (6 bases). CDR1 is DFQATT, CDR2 SNEGSKA, per germline (reference sequence). Trimming shortened V by 1 base and J by 5 bases, and 14 bases separated the two germline ends. This CDR3 has 14 amino acids. DNA of the CDR3: TGCAGTGCTAGAGGTCTCGGGACTGGGGAGACCCAGTACTTC. It translates to CSARGLGTGETQYF.

Concerning this clonotype: Its ends do not fully match the called genes, so a read error is possible. The chain joins TRBV7-6 to TRBJ2-3; D uncertain. The CDR3 contains 16 residues. Germline lookup yields CDR1 SGHVS and CDR2 FNYEAQ. The CDR3 here is CAGSPGPLSRADAQYF. CDR3 sequence (DNA): TGTGCCGGCAGCCCAGGCCCCCTTTCCCGCGCAGATGCGCAGTATTTT.